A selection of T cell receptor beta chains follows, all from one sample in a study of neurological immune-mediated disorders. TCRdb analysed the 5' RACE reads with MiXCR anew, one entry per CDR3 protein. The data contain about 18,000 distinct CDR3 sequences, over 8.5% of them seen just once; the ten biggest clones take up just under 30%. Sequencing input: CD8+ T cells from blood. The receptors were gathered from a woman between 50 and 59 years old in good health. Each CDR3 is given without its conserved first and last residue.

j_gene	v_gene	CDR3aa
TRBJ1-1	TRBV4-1	ASSRSQTGQGLGTEAF
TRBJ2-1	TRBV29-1	SVEPGAYNEQF
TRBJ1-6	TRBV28	ASSGTDNSPLH
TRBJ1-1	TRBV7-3	ASSLIGGGTEAF
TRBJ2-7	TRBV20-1	SAYRTSASSYEQY
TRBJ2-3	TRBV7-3	ASSSGGGTDTQY
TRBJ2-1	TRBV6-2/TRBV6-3	ASTLGLAFDNEQF
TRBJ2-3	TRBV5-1	ASSLVVAGGTDTQY
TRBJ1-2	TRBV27	ASSLSGGFYGYT
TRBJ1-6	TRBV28	ASSLEYSPLH
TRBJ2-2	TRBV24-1	ATSAGRHSGELF
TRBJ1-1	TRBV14	ASSKWTGRPEAF
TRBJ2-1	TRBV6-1	ASSQLQGKAYNEQF